The clone carrying this T cell receptor beta chain was counted a few times. Its specificity is unknown. With V trimmed by 4 bases and J by 0 bases, 9 bases remained unmatched. Germline-derived CDR1 and CDR2 are SEHNR and FQNEAQ (reference sequence). This CDR3 is 17 amino acids long. Unique molecular identifiers were present in the TCR beta cDNA libraries. TCRdb passed the PCR reads through MiXCR, listing each CDR3 protein once. The repertoire holds roughly 180,000 distinct CDR3 sequences, approximately 31% seen once, with over 1.2% in the top ten. This sample is drawn from a study of post-analysis software for immune sequencing data. Overall study findings and caveats: Multiple sclerosis was associated with a significant reduction in normalized Chao1 diversity relative to controls. The five TRBV segments detected at higher frequency in patients than in controls included TRBV5-6, TRBV5-1 and TRBV20-1. Co-batched samples clustered tightly together by F measure.

Input material: blood. The TCR sequence derives from a girl aged 10-17 years with multiple sclerosis. V is TRBV7-9 and J is TRBJ1-2; 9 nucleotides agree with TRBD1. CDR3 bases: TGTGCCAGCAGCTCACAGGACAGGGGTCCCCCTAACTATGGCTACACCTTC. Its translation is CASSSQDRGPPNYGYTF. Complete variable domain (other parts from reference TRBV7-9 and TRBJ1-2): DTGVSQNPRHKITKRGQNVTFRCDPISEHNRLYWYRQTLGQGPEFLTYFQNEAQLEKSRLLSDRFSAERPKGSFSTLEIQRTEQGDSAMYLCASSSQDRGPPNYGYTFGSGTRLTVV.